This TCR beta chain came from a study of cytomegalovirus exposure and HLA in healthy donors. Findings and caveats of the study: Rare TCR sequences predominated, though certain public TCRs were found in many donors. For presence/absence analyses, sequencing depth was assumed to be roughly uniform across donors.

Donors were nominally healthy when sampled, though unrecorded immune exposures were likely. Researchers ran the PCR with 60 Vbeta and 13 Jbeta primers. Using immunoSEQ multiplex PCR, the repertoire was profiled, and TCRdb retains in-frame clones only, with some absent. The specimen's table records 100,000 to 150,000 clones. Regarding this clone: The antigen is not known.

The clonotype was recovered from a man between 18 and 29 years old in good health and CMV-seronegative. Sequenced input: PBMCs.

The CDR3 reads CATSRDPGGRTGELFF. The DNA for the CDR3 is TGTGCCACCAGCAGAGATCCGGGGGGGCGCACCGGGGAGCTGTTTTTT. J is TRBJ2-2 and V is TRBV15; 8 bases are a match to TRBD2. Trimming took 0 bases from V and 4 from J; bases not matched to a gene: 4. Germline V gives CDR1 LNHNV, CDR2 YYDKDF (reference sequence). CDR3 length equals 16 residues.